This TCR beta chain was identified during a study of HIV-infected patients and healthy controls. This clonotype was counted ten times or more. Within a library made for alpha chains, this beta chain is off target, and its count is uninformative. Alpha and beta constant-region primers primed reverse transcription of around 500 ng RNA. Each of the alpha and beta chains got its own library through chain-specific third strand synthesis with indices. An approximately 25-cycle PCR with P5s and P7 primers followed a short adapter-adding first PCR. TCRdb re-derived calls from the 5' RACE reads in MiXCR, one entry per CDR3 protein. The sample contains roughly 7,500 distinct CDR3 sequences, around 6.7% of which appear only once. Germline V gene lookup returns CDR1 MNHEY and CDR2 SMNVEV (reference sequence). The V segment lost 6 bases and the J segment 12 bases; nucleotides outside the gene matches: 7. This CDR3 is 12 amino acids long.

Roughly three months, about 14 weeks, into antiretroviral therapy, follow-up blood was collected. The repertoire came from unfractionated whole blood and reflected all unsorted peripheral T cells. The chain couples TRBV27 to TRBJ2-2; TRBD1 agrees at 7 bases. The origin of this receptor is an adult with HIV infection. The sequenced sample was blood, obtained during antiretroviral therapy. CDR3 protein: CASRSGQAKLFF. CDR3 nucleotide sequence: TGTGCCAGCAGATCAGGACAGGCGAAGCTGTTTTTT.